A single sample is the source of the 7 T cell receptor beta chains below, sequenced in a study of spatial heterogeneity in lung cancer. Findings and limits, study-wide: Higher tumor mutation counts went along with higher counts of expanded intratumoral alpha and beta TCRs.

From the 5' RACE reads, TCRdb called clonotypes with MiXCR, one entry per CDR3 protein. Counted here are thousands of distinct CDR3 sequences, just under 7% occurring once; the ten biggest clones make up 20%. No antigen has been identified for these receptors. The sample's time point: sample taken at primary tumor resection. Sequenced here: lung tumor tissue, sampled at surgery. Receptors were obtained from a male donor with early-stage non-small cell lung cancer.

This clonotype was observed at least ten times. This beta chain is off target for a library built for alpha chains, so its abundance means little. The chain recombines TRBV9 with TRBJ2-1; D ambiguous. This CDR3 has 14 residues. V was trimmed by 1 base and J by 7 bases, leaving 12 bases between them. Germline V gene lookup returns CDR1 SGDLS and CDR2 YYNGEE. CDR3 DNA: TGTGCCAGCAGCGTAACCCCCTCCGATAATGAGCAGTTCTTC. The encoded protein is CASSVTPSDNEQFF.

Details on this clonotype: Found in a library prepared for alpha chains, this beta chain is an off-target read, and its abundance has little meaning. J is TRBJ1-2 and V is TRBV10-3; maybe TRBD1 (6 bases). V lost 10 bases to trimming and J lost 4 bases, with 16 bases between them. Germline-derived CDR1 and CDR2 are ENHRY and SYGVKD. The CDR3 spans 13 residues. This chain's CDR3 is CATLQGSLYGYTF. The DNA of the CDR3 is TGTGCCACCCTACAGGGTTCTCTCTATGGCTACACCTTC.

This clonotype was found many times. This beta chain is an unintended read in a library built for alpha chains; its size means little. The rearrangement links TRBV20-1 to TRBJ1-1; no clear D. This CDR3 region has 14 residues. Trimming removed 6 bases from V and 1 base from J, with 15 bases in between. Germline CDR1 and CDR2: DFQATT and SNEGSKA (reference sequence). DNA for the CDR3: TGCAGTGCCCGGCTAGGCAGGCCGAACACTGAAGCTTTCTTT. Amino acids: CSARLGRPNTEAFF.

This clonotype is medium-sized (0.01 to 0.1%). Since it is a stray read in a library aimed at alpha chains, this beta chain has a size that is not meaningful. The chain combines TRBV20-1 with TRBJ1-2; TRBD1 is a possible D gene (5 bases). Looked up from germline, CDR1 is DFQATT and CDR2 is SNEGSKA (reference sequence). Between the trimmed V and J ends, which lost 6 bases and 5 bases, there was a span of 13 bases. The CDR3 has 12 residues. The CDR3 DNA is TGCAGTGCCCCGGGGGGGTTTTATGGCTACACCTTC. Protein: CSAPGGFYGYTF.

This clonotype is termed medium-sized. This beta chain was picked up by a library intended for alpha chains and is off target, so its count carries little meaning. The J gene is TRBJ1-6, the V gene TRBV7-9, with D possibly TRBD1 on 6 matching bases. The V gene lost 4 bases and the J gene lost 7 bases, with 20 bases spanning the gap. Per germline, CDR1 SEHNR and CDR2 FQNEAQ (reference sequence). The CDR3 length is 17 residues. The CDR3 spells CASSSHDWQGSNSPLHF. For the CDR3, the DNA is TGTGCCAGCAGCTCCCACGATTGGCAGGGGAGCAATTCACCCCTCCACTTT.

By share, this clonotype ranks as medium-sized. As an off-target read in a library built for alpha chains, this beta chain has a frequency of little significance. The chain links TRBV6-2 or TRBV6-3 to TRBJ2-5; 15 positions match TRBD2. This CDR3 comprises 15 residues. V dropped 5 bases and J dropped 5; count of bases not matched to a gene: 3. Germline-derived CDR1 and CDR2 are MNHEY and SVGEGT. The CDR3 spells CASSEGLAGGETQYF. The CDR3 DNA follows: TGTGCCAGCAGTGAGGGACTAGCGGGAGGCGAGACCCAGTACTTC.

Concerning this clonotype itself: This beta chain appears as a stray read in a library generated for alpha chains; its size is not informative. This chain uses TRBV12-5 with TRBJ2-5, with D unclear. Germline V lookup: CDR1 LGHNT, CDR2 FRNRAP. V lost 9 bases to trimming and J lost 2 bases, with 10 bases between them. The CDR3 extends over 12 amino acids. The DNA for the CDR3 is TGTGCTAGCGCGACCACTCAAGAGACCCAGTACTTC. Translating it yields CASATTQETQYF. The full variable domain, with the rest looked up from reference TRBV12-5 and TRBJ2-5, is DARVTQTPRHKVTEMGQEVTMRCQPILGHNTVFWYRQTMMQGLELLAYFRNRAPLDDSGMPKDRFSAEMPDATLATLKIQPSEPRDSAVYFCASATTQETQYFGPGTRLLVL.